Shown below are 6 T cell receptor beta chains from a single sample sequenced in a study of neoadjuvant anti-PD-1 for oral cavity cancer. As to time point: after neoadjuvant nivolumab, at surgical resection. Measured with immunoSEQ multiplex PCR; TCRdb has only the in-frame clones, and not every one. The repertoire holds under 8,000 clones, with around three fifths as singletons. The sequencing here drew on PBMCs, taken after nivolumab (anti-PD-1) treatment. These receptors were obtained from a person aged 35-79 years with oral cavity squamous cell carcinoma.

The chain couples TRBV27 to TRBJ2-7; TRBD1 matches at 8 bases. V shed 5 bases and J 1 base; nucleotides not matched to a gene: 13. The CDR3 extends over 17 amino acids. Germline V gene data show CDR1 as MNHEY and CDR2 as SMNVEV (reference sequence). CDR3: CASSRTGTPLTSYEQYF. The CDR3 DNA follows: TGTGCCAGCAGTCGGACAGGGACACCGCTGACATCCTACGAGCAGTACTTC.

Written as DNA, the CDR3 is TGTGCCAGCAGCCAAGGGGGGACAGGGGCTCTGTCTGGGGCCAACGTCCTGACTTTC. Protein sequence: CASSQGGTGALSGANVLTF. V and J are TRBV5-6 and TRBJ2-6; 10 bases are a match to TRBD1. The trim removed 4 bases at V and 1 base at J, leaving 11 bases unmatched. The CDR3 has 19 residues. CDR1 and CDR2 from the germline V gene are SGHDT and YYEEEE.

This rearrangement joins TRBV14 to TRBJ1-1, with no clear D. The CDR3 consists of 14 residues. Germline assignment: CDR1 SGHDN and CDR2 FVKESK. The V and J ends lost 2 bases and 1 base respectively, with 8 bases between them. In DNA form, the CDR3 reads TGTGCCAGCAGCCAACGACGGTGGAACACTGAAGCTTTCTTT. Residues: CASSQRRWNTEAFF.

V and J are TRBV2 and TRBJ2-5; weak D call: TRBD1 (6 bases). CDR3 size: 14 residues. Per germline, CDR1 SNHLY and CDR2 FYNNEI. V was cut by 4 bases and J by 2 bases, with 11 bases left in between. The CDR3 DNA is TGTGCCAGCAGTGGGGACACAGGACAAGAGACCCAGTACTTC. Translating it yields CASSGDTGQETQYF.

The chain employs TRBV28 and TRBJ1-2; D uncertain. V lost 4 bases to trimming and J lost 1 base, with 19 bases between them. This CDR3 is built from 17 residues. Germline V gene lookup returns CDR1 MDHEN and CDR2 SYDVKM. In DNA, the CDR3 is TGTGCCAGCAGTTCGGCCGCGAGGATCCGATTTAACTATGGCTACACCTTC. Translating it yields CASSSAARIRFNYGYTF.

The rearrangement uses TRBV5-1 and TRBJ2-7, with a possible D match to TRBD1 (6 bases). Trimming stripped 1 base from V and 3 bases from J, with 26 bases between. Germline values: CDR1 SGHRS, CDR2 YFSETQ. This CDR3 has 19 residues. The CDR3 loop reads CASSLRVLFSGVEVYEQYF. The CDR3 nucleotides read TGCGCCAGCAGCTTGCGGGTGTTGTTTTCAGGGGTGGAGGTCTACGAGCAGTACTTC.